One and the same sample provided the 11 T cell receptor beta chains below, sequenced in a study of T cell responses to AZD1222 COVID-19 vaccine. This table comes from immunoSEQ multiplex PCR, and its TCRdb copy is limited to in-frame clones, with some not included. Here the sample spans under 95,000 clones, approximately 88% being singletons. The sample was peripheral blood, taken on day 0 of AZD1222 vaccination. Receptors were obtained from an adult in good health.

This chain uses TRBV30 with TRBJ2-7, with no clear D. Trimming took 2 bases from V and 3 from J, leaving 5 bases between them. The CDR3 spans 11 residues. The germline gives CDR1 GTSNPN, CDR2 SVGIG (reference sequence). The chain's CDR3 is CAWSNGYEQYF. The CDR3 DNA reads TGTGCCTGGAGTAACGGCTACGAGCAGTACTTC. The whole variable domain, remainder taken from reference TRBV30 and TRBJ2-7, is SQTIHQWPATLVQPVGSPLSLECTVEGTSNPNLYWYRQAAGRGLQLLFYSVGIGQISSEVPQNLSASRPQDRQFILSSKKLLLSDSGFYLCAWSNGYEQYFGPGTRLTVT.

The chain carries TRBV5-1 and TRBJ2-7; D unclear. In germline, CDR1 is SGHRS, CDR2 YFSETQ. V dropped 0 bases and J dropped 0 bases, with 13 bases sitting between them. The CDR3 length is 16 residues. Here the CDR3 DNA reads TGCGCCAGCAGCTTGGATTCCAAAAACCCCTCCTACGAGCAGTACTTC. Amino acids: CASSLDSKNPSYEQYF.

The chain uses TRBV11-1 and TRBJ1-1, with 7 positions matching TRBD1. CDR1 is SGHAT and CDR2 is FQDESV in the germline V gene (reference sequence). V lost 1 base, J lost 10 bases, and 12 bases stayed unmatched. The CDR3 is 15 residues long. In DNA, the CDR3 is TGTGCCAGCAGCTTAGTCCGGGACAGTTACTTACGAGCTTTCTTT. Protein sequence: CASSLVRDSYLRAFF.

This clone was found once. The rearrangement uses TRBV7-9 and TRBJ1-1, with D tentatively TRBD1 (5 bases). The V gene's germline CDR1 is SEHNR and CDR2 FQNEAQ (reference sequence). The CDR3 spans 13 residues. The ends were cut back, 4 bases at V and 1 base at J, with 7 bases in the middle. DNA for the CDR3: TGTGCCAGCAGCTCCACAGGGAACACTGAAGCTTTCTTT. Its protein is CASSSTGNTEAFF. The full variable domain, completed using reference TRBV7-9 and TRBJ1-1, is DTGVSQNPRHKITKRGQNVTFRCDPISEHNRLYWYRQTLGQGPEFLTYFQNEAQLEKSRLLSDRFSAERPKGSFSTLEIQRTEQGDSAMYLCASSSTGNTEAFFGQGTRLTVV.

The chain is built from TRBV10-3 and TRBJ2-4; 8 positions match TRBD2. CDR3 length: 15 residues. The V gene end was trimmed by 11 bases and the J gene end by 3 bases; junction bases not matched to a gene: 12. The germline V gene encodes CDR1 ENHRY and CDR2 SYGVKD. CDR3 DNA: TGTGCCGCCTCAGGCACGGGGGGGATCAAAAACATTCAGTACTTC. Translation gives CAASGTGGIKNIQYF.

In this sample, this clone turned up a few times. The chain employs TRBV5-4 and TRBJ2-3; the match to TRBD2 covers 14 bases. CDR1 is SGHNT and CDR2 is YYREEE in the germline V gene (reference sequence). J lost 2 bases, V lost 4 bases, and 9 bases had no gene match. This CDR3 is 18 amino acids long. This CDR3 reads CASSPGGTSGGSTDTQYF. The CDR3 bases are TGTGCCAGCAGCCCGGGAGGGACTAGCGGGGGATCCACAGATACGCAGTATTTT.

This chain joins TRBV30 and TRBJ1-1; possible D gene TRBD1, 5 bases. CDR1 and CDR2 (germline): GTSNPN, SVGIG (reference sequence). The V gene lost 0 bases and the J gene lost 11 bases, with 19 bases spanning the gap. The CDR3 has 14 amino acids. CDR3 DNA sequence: TGTGCCTGGAGTGTAGGCTGGGGGGAGCGTGGGGCTTTCTTT. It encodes CAWSVGWGERGAFF.

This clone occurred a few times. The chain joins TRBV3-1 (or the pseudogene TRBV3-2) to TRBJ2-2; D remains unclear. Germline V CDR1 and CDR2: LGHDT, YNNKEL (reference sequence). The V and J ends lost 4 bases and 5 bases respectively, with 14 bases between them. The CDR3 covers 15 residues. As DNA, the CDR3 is TGTGCCAGCAGCCCCTTCTCTCTAGGAACCGGGGAGCTGTTTTTT. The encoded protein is CASSPFSLGTGELFF.

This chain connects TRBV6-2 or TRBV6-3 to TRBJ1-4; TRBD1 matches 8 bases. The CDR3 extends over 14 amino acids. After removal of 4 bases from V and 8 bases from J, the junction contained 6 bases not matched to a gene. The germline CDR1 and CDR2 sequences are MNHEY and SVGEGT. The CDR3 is CASSLQGAREKLFF. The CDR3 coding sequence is TGTGCCAGCAGTTTGCAGGGGGCGCGCGAAAAACTGTTTTTT.

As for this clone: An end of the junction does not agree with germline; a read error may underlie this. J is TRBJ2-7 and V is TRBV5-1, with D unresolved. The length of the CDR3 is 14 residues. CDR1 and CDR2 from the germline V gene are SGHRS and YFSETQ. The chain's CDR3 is CASSPGQRPSDLLF. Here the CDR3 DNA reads TGCGCCAGCAGCCCGGGCCAGCGACCCTCCGACTTACTCTTC.

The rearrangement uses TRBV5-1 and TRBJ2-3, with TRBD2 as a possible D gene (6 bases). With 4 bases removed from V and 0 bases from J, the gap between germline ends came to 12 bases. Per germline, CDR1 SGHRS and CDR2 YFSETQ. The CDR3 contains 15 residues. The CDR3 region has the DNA TGCGCCAGCAGCGTCGGGACTCCTAGCACAGATACGCAGTATTTT. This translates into CASSVGTPSTDTQYF.